This TCR beta chain was documented in a study of blood T cell repertoires in COVID-19. Data came from immunoSEQ multiplex PCR; TCRdb stores just in-frame clones and leaves some out. The repertoire holds some 150,000 clones, around 84% seen once, with 10% to 15% in the top ten. Germline values: CDR1 LGHNA, CDR2 YNFKEQ. The CDR3 consists of 15 residues. The V end was cut by 0 bases, the J end by 5 bases, with 14 bases between. The sequenced sample was peripheral blood. The origin of this receptor is a man in his 60s with active or convalescent COVID-19. The chain has TRBV4-2 and TRBJ2-7; a weak D match, TRBD2 (5 bases). This CDR3 is CASSQDAGAGDEQYF. For the CDR3, the DNA is TGTGCCAGCAGCCAAGACGCCGGCGCCGGGGACGAGCAGTACTTC.